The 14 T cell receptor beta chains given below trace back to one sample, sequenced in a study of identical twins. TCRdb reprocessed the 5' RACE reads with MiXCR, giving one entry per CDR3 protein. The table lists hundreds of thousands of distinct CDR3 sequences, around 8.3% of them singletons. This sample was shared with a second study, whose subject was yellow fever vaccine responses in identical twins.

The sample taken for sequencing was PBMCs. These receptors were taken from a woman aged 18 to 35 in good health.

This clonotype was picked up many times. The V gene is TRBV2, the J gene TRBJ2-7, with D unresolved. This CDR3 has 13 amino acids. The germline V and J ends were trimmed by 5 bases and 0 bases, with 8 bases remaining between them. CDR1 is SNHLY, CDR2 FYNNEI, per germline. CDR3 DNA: TGTGCCAGCAGTATGACATCCTCCTACGAGCAGTACTTC. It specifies CASSMTSSYEQYF.

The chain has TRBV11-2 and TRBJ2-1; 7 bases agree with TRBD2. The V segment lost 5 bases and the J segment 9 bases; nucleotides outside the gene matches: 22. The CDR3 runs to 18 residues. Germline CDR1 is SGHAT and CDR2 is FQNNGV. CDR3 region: CASSPTGGGYGLGLEQFF. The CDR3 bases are TGTGCCAGCAGCCCCACCGGTGGGGGGTACGGACTAGGCCTTGAGCAGTTCTTC. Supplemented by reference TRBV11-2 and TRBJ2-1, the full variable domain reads EAGVAQSPRYKIIEKRQSVAFWCNPISGHATLYWYQQILGQGPKLLIQFQNNGVVDDSQLPKDRFSAERLKGVDSTLKIQPAKLEDSAVYLCASSPTGGGYGLGLEQFFGPGTRLTVL.

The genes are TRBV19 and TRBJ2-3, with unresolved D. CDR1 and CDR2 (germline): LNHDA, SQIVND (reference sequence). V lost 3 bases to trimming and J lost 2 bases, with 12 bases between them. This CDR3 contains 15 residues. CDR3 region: CASSIGTRTTDTQYF. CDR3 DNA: TGTGCCAGTAGTATTGGCACGAGAACCACAGATACGCAGTATTTT. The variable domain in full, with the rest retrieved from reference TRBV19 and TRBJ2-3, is DGGITQSPKYLFRKEGQNVTLSCEQNLNHDAMYWYRQDPGQGLRLIYYSQIVNDFQKGDIAEGYSVSREKKESFPLTVTSAQKNPTAFYLCASSIGTRTTDTQYFGPGTRLTVL.

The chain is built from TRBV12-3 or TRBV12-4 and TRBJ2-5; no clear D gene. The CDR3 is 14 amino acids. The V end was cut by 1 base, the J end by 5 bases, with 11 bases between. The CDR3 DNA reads TGTGCCAGCAGTTTAGTTTCCTCCCAGGAGACCCAGTACTTC. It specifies CASSLVSSQETQYF.

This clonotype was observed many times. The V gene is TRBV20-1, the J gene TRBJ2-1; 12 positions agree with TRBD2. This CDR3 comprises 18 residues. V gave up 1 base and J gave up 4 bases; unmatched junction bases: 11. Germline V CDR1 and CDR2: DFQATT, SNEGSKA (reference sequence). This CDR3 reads CSARVGTSGPRTYNEQFF. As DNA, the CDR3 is TGCAGTGCTAGAGTCGGGACTAGCGGGCCCCGCACTTACAATGAGCAGTTCTTC.

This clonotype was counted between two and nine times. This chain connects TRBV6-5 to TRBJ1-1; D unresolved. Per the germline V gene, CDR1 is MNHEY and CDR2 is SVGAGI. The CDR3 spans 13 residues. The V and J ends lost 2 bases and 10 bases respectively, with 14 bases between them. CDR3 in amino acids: CASSYIMGIAAFF. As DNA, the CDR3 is TGTGCCAGCAGTTACATCATGGGTATCGCAGCTTTCTTT.

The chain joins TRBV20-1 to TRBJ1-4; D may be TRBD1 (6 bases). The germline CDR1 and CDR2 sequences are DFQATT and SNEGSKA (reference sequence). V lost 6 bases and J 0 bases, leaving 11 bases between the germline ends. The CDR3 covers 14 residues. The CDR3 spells CSAPDRATNEKLFF. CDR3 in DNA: TGCAGTGCCCCGGACAGAGCAACTAATGAAAAACTGTTTTTT.

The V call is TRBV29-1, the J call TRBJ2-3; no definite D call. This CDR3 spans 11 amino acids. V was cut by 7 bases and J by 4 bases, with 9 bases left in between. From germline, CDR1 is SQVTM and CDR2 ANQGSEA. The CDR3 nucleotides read TGCAGCGCCTACACCCCAGATACGCAGTATTTT. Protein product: CSAYTPDTQYF.

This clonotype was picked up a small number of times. As DNA, the CDR3 is TGTGCCAGCAGCTTACCTAGACAGGCTGTAGGAGCAAGAGCTACGCAGTATTTT. Its translation is CASSLPRQAVGARATQYF. The chain recombines TRBV11-2 with TRBJ2-3; D is possibly TRBD1 (6 bases). V was pared by 2 bases and J by 8 bases, with 26 bases between. Germline CDR1 SGHAT, CDR2 FQNNGV. This CDR3 region has 18 residues.

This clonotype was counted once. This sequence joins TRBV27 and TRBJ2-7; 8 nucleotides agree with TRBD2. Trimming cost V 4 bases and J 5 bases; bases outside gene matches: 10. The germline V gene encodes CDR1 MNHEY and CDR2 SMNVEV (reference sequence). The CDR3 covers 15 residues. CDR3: CASSYSRTSYHEQYF. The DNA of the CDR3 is TGTGCCAGCAGTTATTCAAGGACTAGCTACCACGAGCAGTACTTC.

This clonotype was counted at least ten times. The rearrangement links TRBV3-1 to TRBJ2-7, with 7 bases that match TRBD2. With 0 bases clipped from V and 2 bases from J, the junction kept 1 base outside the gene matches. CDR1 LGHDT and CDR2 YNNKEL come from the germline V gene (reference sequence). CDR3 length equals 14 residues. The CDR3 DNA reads TGTGCCAGCAGCCAAGAGGGACTAACCTACGAGCAGTACTTC. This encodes CASSQEGLTYEQYF.

CDR3 in amino acids: CRILDWNNNEQFF. The CDR3, as DNA: TGCAGGATCCTGGATTGGAATAACAATGAGCAGTTCTTC. This chain joins TRBV20-1 and TRBJ2-1; no reliable D call. This CDR3 is built from 13 residues. Germline CDR1 is DFQATT and CDR2 is SNEGSKA (reference sequence).

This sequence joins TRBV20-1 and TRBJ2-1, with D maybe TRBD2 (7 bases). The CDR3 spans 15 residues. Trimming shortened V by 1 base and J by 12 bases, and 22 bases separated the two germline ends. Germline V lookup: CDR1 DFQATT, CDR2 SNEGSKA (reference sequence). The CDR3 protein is CSARGGREPYVGQFF. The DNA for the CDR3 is TGCAGTGCTAGAGGGGGGCGGGAGCCGTACGTCGGGCAGTTCTTC.

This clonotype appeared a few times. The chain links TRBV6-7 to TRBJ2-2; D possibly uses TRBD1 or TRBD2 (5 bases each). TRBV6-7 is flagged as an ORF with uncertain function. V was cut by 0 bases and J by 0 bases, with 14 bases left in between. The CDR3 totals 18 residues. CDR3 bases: TGTGCCAGCAGTTACTCTCGTGACGGGACCGCGAACACCGGGGAGCTGTTTTTT. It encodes CASSYSRDGTANTGELFF.